Listed below are T cell receptor beta chains from one sample, sequenced in a study of blood T cell repertoires in COVID-19. TCRdb keeps only in-frame clones here, not all; method: immunoSEQ multiplex PCR. The sample consists of 300,000 to 450,000 clones, 87% of them appearing once. The sequenced material came from PBMCs or T cells enriched from blood (not recorded which). The receptors were gathered from a man aged 30 to 39 who had recovered from COVID-19. CDR3s include the opening cysteine and the closing phenylalanine or tryptophan. A D gene is named only where the DNA matches it firmly. Part of the rows lack a size; the others show once, few, many or a class for expanded clones.

cdr3_nt: TGTGCCAGCAGCCAAGTCAGACTAGCGGCTAGCACAGATACGCAGTATTTT
cdr3_aa: CASSQVRLAASTDTQYF
j_call: TRBJ2-3
clone_size: NA
v_call: TRBV14
d_call: TRBD2
cdr3_length: 17

cdr3_nt: TGTGCCAGCAGCTTCGAACAGGGGGGTGGCTACACCTTC
cdr3_aa: CASSFEQGGGYTF
j_call: TRBJ1-2
clone_size: few
v_call: TRBV5-6
d_call: TRBD1
cdr3_length: 13

cdr3_nt: TGCAGCGCCGGAGAGACAGGGATAGGGTCCGGGGAGCTGTTTTTT
cdr3_aa: CSAGETGIGSGELFF
j_call: TRBJ2-2
clone_size: once
v_call: TRBV29-1
d_call: TRBD1
cdr3_length: 15

cdr3_nt: TGTGCCAGCAGCGTACGAGCGGGGCCCTCCTACGAGCAGTACTTC
cdr3_aa: CASSVRAGPSYEQYF
j_call: TRBJ2-7
clone_size: few
v_call: TRBV9
d_call: TRBD2
cdr3_length: 15

cdr3_nt: TGTGCCAGCTCACGAGGCAGAAATGAAAAACTGTTTTTT
cdr3_aa: CASSRGRNEKLFF
j_call: TRBJ1-4
clone_size: NA
v_call: TRBV18
d_call: NA
cdr3_length: 13

cdr3_nt: TGTGCCAGCAGCCAAGTGTCCGCGTTTGGGACCCAGTACTTC
cdr3_aa: CASSQVSAFGTQYF
j_call: TRBJ2-5
clone_size: NA
v_call: TRBV9
d_call: NA
cdr3_length: 14

cdr3_nt: TGCGCCAGCAGCCAAGATGAGCCTACCTCGGGCTCTGGAAACACCATATATTTT
cdr3_aa: CASSQDEPTSGSGNTIYF
j_call: TRBJ1-3
clone_size: NA
v_call: TRBV4-3
d_call: NA
cdr3_length: 18

cdr3_nt: TGTGCCACCAGCAGAGAGAGCACCTCCTACAATGAGCAGTTCTTC
cdr3_aa: CATSRESTSYNEQFF
j_call: TRBJ2-1
clone_size: once
v_call: TRBV15
d_call: NA
cdr3_length: 15

cdr3_nt: TGTGCCAGCAGCAGGGACAGGACAACACCCCTCCACTTT
cdr3_aa: CASSRDRTTPLHF
j_call: TRBJ1-6
clone_size: NA
v_call: TRBV11-1
d_call: TRBD1
cdr3_length: 13

cdr3_nt: TGCGCCAGCAGCCCCGGAGCGGGCTTAACCTACAATGAGCAGTTCTTC
cdr3_aa: CASSPGAGLTYNEQFF
j_call: TRBJ2-1
clone_size: NA
v_call: TRBV5-1
d_call: NA
cdr3_length: 16

cdr3_nt: TGTGCCAGCAGCCCAGGTTGGGGGGATGGCTACACCTTC
cdr3_aa: CASSPGWGDGYTF
j_call: TRBJ1-2
clone_size: NA
v_call: TRBV3-1/TRBV3-2
d_call: NA
cdr3_length: 13

cdr3_nt: TGTGCCAGCAGCCCAGGGGACAGGTTATTCTTTGGGGCCAACGTCCTGACTTTC
cdr3_aa: CASSPGDRLFFGANVLTF
j_call: TRBJ2-6
clone_size: NA
v_call: TRBV5-4
d_call: TRBD1
cdr3_length: 18

cdr3_nt: TGTGCCAGCAGTTCCCCCCTTGTTTCCTACGAGCAGTACTTC
cdr3_aa: CASSSPLVSYEQYF
j_call: TRBJ2-7
clone_size: NA
v_call: TRBV27
d_call: NA
cdr3_length: 14

cdr3_nt: TGTGCCAGCAGCCCTGATGGGGCGGTAACTGAAGCTTTCTTT
cdr3_aa: CASSPDGAVTEAFF
j_call: TRBJ1-1
clone_size: NA
v_call: TRBV6-4
d_call: NA
cdr3_length: 14

cdr3_nt: TGTGCCAGCAGTTGGAGCAATGAGCAGTTCTTC
cdr3_aa: CASSWSNEQFF
j_call: TRBJ2-1
clone_size: NA
v_call: TRBV12-3/TRBV12-4
d_call: NA
cdr3_length: 11

cdr3_nt: TGTGCCATCAGTGGACAGGGAGGAGCAGGCACCGACTCGAGCTCCTATAATTCACCCCTCCACTTT
cdr3_aa: CAISGQGGAGTDSSSYNSPLHF
j_call: TRBJ1-6
clone_size: NA
v_call: TRBV10-3
d_call: TRBD1
cdr3_length: 22

cdr3_nt: TGTGCCAGCAGCTTAGCGGCGGGGAGCGTGGGATCCCGGGAAAAACTGTTTTTT
cdr3_aa: CASSLAAGSVGSREKLFF
j_call: TRBJ1-4
clone_size: NA
v_call: TRBV7-8
d_call: NA
cdr3_length: 18

cdr3_nt: TGCGCCAGCAGCCAAGGCACCAGGGCGTCAGGGGACACTGAAGCTTTCTTT
cdr3_aa: CASSQGTRASGDTEAFF
j_call: TRBJ1-1
clone_size: NA
v_call: TRBV4-1
d_call: NA
cdr3_length: 17

cdr3_nt: TGCCCCAGCAGCCGCGGGGGGCCGGCGGGGGATCAGCCCCAGCATTTT
cdr3_aa: CPSSRGGPAGDQPQHF
j_call: TRBJ1-5
clone_size: NA
v_call: TRBV5-1
d_call: NA
cdr3_length: 16

cdr3_nt: TGCGCCAGCAGCCCAGAAAGCGGGGTGAATAATTCACCCCTCCACTTT
cdr3_aa: CASSPESGVNNSPLHF
j_call: TRBJ1-6
clone_size: NA
v_call: TRBV5-1
d_call: NA
cdr3_length: 16

cdr3_nt: TGTGCCAGCAGCCCCCGTACAGATACGCAGTATTTT
cdr3_aa: CASSPRTDTQYF
j_call: TRBJ2-3
clone_size: NA
v_call: TRBV5-4
d_call: NA
cdr3_length: 12

cdr3_nt: TGTGCCAGCAGCCGAGAGAAGGACACCTCCCAGCCCCAGCATTTT
cdr3_aa: CASSREKDTSQPQHF
j_call: TRBJ1-5
clone_size: NA
v_call: TRBV3-1/TRBV3-2
d_call: NA
cdr3_length: 15

cdr3_nt: TGTGCCAGCAGCCCTGGGCTCTCTGGAAACACCATATATTTT
cdr3_aa: CASSPGLSGNTIYF
j_call: TRBJ1-3
clone_size: NA
v_call: TRBV5-6
d_call: NA
cdr3_length: 14

cdr3_nt: TGTGCCAGCAGCCGAATAGGACTAGCGGGGGGAACAGATACGCAGTATTTT
cdr3_aa: CASSRIGLAGGTDTQYF
j_call: TRBJ2-3
clone_size: NA
v_call: TRBV6-2/TRBV6-3
d_call: TRBD2
cdr3_length: 17

cdr3_nt: TGCAGCGTTGAAGTTCCCGGGGGGCGACAGTACGAGCAGTACTTC
cdr3_aa: CSVEVPGGRQYEQYF
j_call: TRBJ2-7
clone_size: once
v_call: TRBV29-1
d_call: NA
cdr3_length: 15

cdr3_nt: TGTGCCAGCAGTTACGGTACGGGGAGGCCCCTCCACTTT
cdr3_aa: CASSYGTGRPLHF
j_call: TRBJ1-6
clone_size: NA
v_call: TRBV6-5
d_call: NA
cdr3_length: 13

cdr3_nt: TGTGCCAGCAGTGAATACAGGGGTTCCTACGAGCAGTACTTC
cdr3_aa: CASSEYRGSYEQYF
j_call: TRBJ2-7
clone_size: few
v_call: TRBV25-1
d_call: NA
cdr3_length: 14

cdr3_nt: TGCGCCAGCAGCCAAGTTCCAGGGGCTGCTGAAGCTTTCTTT
cdr3_aa: CASSQVPGAAEAFF
j_call: TRBJ1-1
clone_size: NA
v_call: TRBV4-1
d_call: NA
cdr3_length: 14

cdr3_nt: TGTGCCAGCAGCCGGACAGGGGGCTCTGGTCAGCCCCAGCATTTT
cdr3_aa: CASSRTGGSGQPQHF
j_call: TRBJ1-5
clone_size: NA
v_call: TRBV7-6
d_call: TRBD1
cdr3_length: 15

cdr3_nt: TGTGCCAGTAGTACCCTACAGGGGTACCCTAACTATGGCTACACCTTC
cdr3_aa: CASSTLQGYPNYGYTF
j_call: TRBJ1-2
clone_size: few
v_call: TRBV19
d_call: TRBD1
cdr3_length: 16

cdr3_nt: TGCGCCAGCAGATTCCGTGTTGAGGACTACGAGCAGTACTTC
cdr3_aa: CASRFRVEDYEQYF
j_call: TRBJ2-7
clone_size: NA
v_call: TRBV10-2
d_call: NA
cdr3_length: 14

cdr3_nt: TGTGCCAGCAGCCCTAGCTCGGTAAGGAAAGCTTTCTTT
cdr3_aa: CASSPSSVRKAFF
j_call: TRBJ1-1
clone_size: NA
v_call: TRBV7-6
d_call: NA
cdr3_length: 13

cdr3_nt: TGTGCCAGCAGCCTAGAGATGACAGGTCATCAGCCCCAGCATTTT
cdr3_aa: CASSLEMTGHQPQHF
j_call: TRBJ1-5
clone_size: NA
v_call: TRBV7-2
d_call: NA
cdr3_length: 15

cdr3_nt: TGTGCCAGCAGTTTCGGGATTTTGAAGACCTTC
cdr3_aa: CASSFGILKTF
j_call: TRBJ1-2
clone_size: NA
v_call: TRBV12-3/TRBV12-4
d_call: NA
cdr3_length: 11

cdr3_nt: TGTGCCAGTAGTAGCCAGACAGGGGGGCCTTCGTCCCTCCACTTT
cdr3_aa: CASSSQTGGPSSLHF
j_call: TRBJ1-6
clone_size: NA
v_call: TRBV19
d_call: TRBD1
cdr3_length: 15

cdr3_nt: TGTGCCAGCAGTTTAGTGGGGACAGGGTCCTACGAGCAGTACTTC
cdr3_aa: CASSLVGTGSYEQYF
j_call: TRBJ2-7
clone_size: NA
v_call: TRBV27
d_call: TRBD1
cdr3_length: 15

cdr3_nt: TGTGCCAGCAGAGCTAGGCAATCGGCAGATACGCAGTATTTT
cdr3_aa: CASRARQSADTQYF
j_call: TRBJ2-3
clone_size: NA
v_call: TRBV6-4
d_call: NA
cdr3_length: 14

cdr3_nt: TGTGCCAGCAGTAAAGGGTACAGGGCTTCCTCTGGGCAGTACTTC
cdr3_aa: CASSKGYRASSGQYF
j_call: TRBJ2-7
clone_size: NA
v_call: TRBV28
d_call: NA
cdr3_length: 15

cdr3_nt: TGCGCCAGCAGCTGGCAGACAGGGGGCTCTGGAAACACCATATATTTT
cdr3_aa: CASSWQTGGSGNTIYF
j_call: TRBJ1-3
clone_size: NA
v_call: TRBV5-1
d_call: TRBD1
cdr3_length: 16

cdr3_nt: TGTGCCATCAGGATTACCAGGGGAATGAACACTGAAGCTTTCTTT
cdr3_aa: CAIRITRGMNTEAFF
j_call: TRBJ1-1
clone_size: NA
v_call: TRBV10-3
d_call: NA
cdr3_length: 15

cdr3_nt: TGTGCCAGCAGCCCAGACAGGGGCTCCTATGGCTACACCTTC
cdr3_aa: CASSPDRGSYGYTF
j_call: TRBJ1-2
clone_size: NA
v_call: TRBV7-8
d_call: TRBD1
cdr3_length: 14

cdr3_nt: TGCGCCAGCAGCCAAGCTTCGAACATTGATACGCAGTATTTT
cdr3_aa: CASSQASNIDTQYF
j_call: TRBJ2-3
clone_size: once
v_call: TRBV4-3
d_call: NA
cdr3_length: 14

cdr3_nt: TGTGCCAGCAGCGGAGGACAGGACAACACTGAAGCTTTCTTT
cdr3_aa: CASSGGQDNTEAFF
j_call: TRBJ1-1
clone_size: NA
v_call: TRBV5-5
d_call: TRBD1
cdr3_length: 14